Given below is one T cell receptor beta chain in context. TCR beta libraries were built with iRepertoire HTBI primers and Arm-PCR of CDR3 regions. TCRdb re-analysed the multiplex PCR reads in MiXCR, keeping a single row per CDR3 protein. The data contain about 400,000 distinct CDR3 sequences, about 14% of them singletons. The time point: newly diagnosed GD, antithyroid drugs for less than 3 months. Researchers made the TCR library from RNA that was extracted from PBMCs. This sample was taken from a study of regulatory T cells in long-lasting Graves disease. Germline V lookup: CDR1 MNHGY, CDR2 SVAAGI. V trimming: 3 bases; J trimming: 4 bases; junction bases outside the gene matches: 17. CDR3 length: 18 amino acids.

The chain has TRBV6-9 and TRBJ2-7; 8 bases are a match to TRBD2. Sample: peripheral blood mononuclear cells (PBMCs), taken at new diagnosis, from a patient treated with antithyroid drugs. The TCR was taken from a female donor with Graves disease. DNA for the CDR3: TGTGCCAGCAGTTACTCGAAAACACTACTAGCGGACCCTTACGAGCAGTACTTC. It specifies CASSYSKTLLADPYEQYF.